This TCR beta chain was sequenced for a study of T cells in Graves' hyperthyroidism and ophthalmopathy. Amplification of TCR beta CDR3 regions was performed using RNA transcripts as template. The TCR CDR3 first-round RT-PCR relied on the HTBI primer set. TCRdb re-derived calls from the multiplex PCR reads in MiXCR, one entry per CDR3 protein. The table has 550,000 to 850,000 distinct CDR3 sequences, 15% to 20% seen once. Ten or more counts support this clonotype. Trimming removed 2 bases from V and 7 bases from J, with 11 bases in between. CDR3 length: 14 amino acids. Germline V gene lookup returns CDR1 SGHAT and CDR2 FQNNGV.

The sequencing input was blood. This receptor was taken from a woman in her 50s with Graves' hyperthyroidism that later progressed to Graves' ophthalmopathy. The rearrangement links TRBV11-2 to TRBJ1-4, with D possibly matching TRBD1 (5 bases). This chain's CDR3 is CASSLLGLGEKLFF. DNA of the CDR3: TGTGCCAGCAGCTTACTGGGGCTCGGTGAAAAACTGTTTTTT.